Each of the 32 T cell receptor beta chains below was sequenced from the same sample in a study of T cells in Graves' hyperthyroidism and ophthalmopathy. Using RNA transcripts as the source, TCR beta CDR3 regions were amplified. RT-PCR in the first round (using the HTBI primer set) targeted the TCR CDR3. TCRdb re-derived calls from the multiplex PCR reads in MiXCR, one entry per CDR3 protein. Among about 610,000 distinct CDR3 sequences listed, about 14% were seen once. The sample taken for sequencing was blood. The origin of the receptors is a woman between 40 and 55 years old with Graves' ophthalmopathy.

The chain joins TRBV19 to TRBJ2-6; perhaps TRBD2 as D (6 bases). V was shortened by 10 bases and J by 0 bases, with 19 bases between the two germline ends. CDR1 is LNHDA and CDR2 is SQIVND in the germline V gene (reference sequence). This CDR3 contains 17 residues. As DNA, the CDR3 is TGTGCCACCTCCGAGGGACTGACGATCTCTGGGGCCAACGTCCTGACTTTC. It is translated as CATSEGLTISGANVLTF.

Many counts were recorded for this clonotype. The gene calls are TRBV6-5 and TRBJ2-2; D remains ambiguous. The CDR3 runs to 16 residues. V lost 8 bases, J lost 3 bases, and 19 bases lay in between. CDR1 and CDR2 from the germline V gene are MNHEY and SVGAGI. CDR3 coding DNA: TGTGCCAGCTCAACCGAACGGACGTGGGACACCGGGGAGCTGTTTTTT. Amino acid sequence: CASSTERTWDTGELFF.

The genes are TRBV20-1 and TRBJ2-7; 7 bases map to TRBD2. The CDR3 totals 16 residues. Germline V gene lookup returns CDR1 DFQATT and CDR2 SNEGSKA (reference sequence). V was clipped by 6 bases and J by 0 bases; unmatched bases: 14. In DNA, the CDR3 is TGCAGTGCCACCCCACCAATACTAGCGTCCTCCTACGAGCAGTACTTC. Translating gives CSATPPILASSYEQYF.

This clonotype was seen many times. The rearrangement joins TRBV10-1 to TRBJ2-7; 10 nucleotides align to TRBD1. The CDR3 contains 15 residues. Germline V gene data show CDR1 as WNHNN and CDR2 as SYGVQD (reference sequence). V shed 5 bases, J shed 4 bases, and the junction held 8 bases outside the gene matches. The chain's CDR3 is CASSNPGTGDYEQYF. The DNA for the CDR3 is TGCGCCAGCAGTAACCCCGGGACAGGGGATTACGAGCAGTACTTC.

This clonotype was counted a few times. J is TRBJ2-2 and V is TRBV14, with D unresolved. CDR3 length: 16 amino acids. Trimming cost V 4 bases and J 4 bases, with 16 bases left between them. Germline CDR1 SGHDN, CDR2 FVKESK. The CDR3 DNA sequence: TGTGCCAGCAGCCCCTCAGCTGGAGTGAGCACCGGGGAGCTGTTTTTT. Its protein product is CASSPSAGVSTGELFF.

In this sample, this clonotype turned up many times. The V gene is TRBV27, the J gene TRBJ1-1; 7 bases agree with TRBD1. V dropped 5 bases and J dropped 1; count of bases not matched to a gene: 7. The V gene's germline CDR1 is MNHEY and CDR2 SMNVEV (reference sequence). This CDR3 has 15 residues. CDR3 nucleotides: TGTGCCAGCAGTCCGTCGACAGGGACGAACACTGAAGCTTTCTTT. Amino acids: CASSPSTGTNTEAFF.

A few counts support this clonotype. V gene TRBV11-2 combines with J gene TRBJ2-2; D is undetermined. The CDR3 runs to 14 residues. Per germline, CDR1 SGHAT and CDR2 FQNNGV. V lost 5 bases and J 2 bases, leaving 9 bases between the germline ends. In DNA form, the CDR3 reads TGTGCCAGCAGCGCACGAATTAACACCGGGGAGCTGTTTTTT. As protein: CASSARINTGELFF.

The count of this clonotype is one. The chain is built from TRBV4-1 and TRBJ2-2, with no clear D. Per germline, CDR1 MGHRA and CDR2 YSYEKL. The CDR3 spans 16 residues. Trimming took 0 bases from V and 3 from J, leaving 11 bases between them. CDR3 in amino acids: CASSQDGPEYTGELFF. The CDR3 coding sequence is TGCGCCAGCAGCCAAGACGGGCCAGAGTACACCGGGGAGCTGTTTTTT.

This clonotype was seen a handful of times. The genes are TRBV29-1 and TRBJ1-3; 7 nucleotides match TRBD1. After removal of 6 bases from V and 0 bases from J, the junction contained 5 bases not matched to a gene. In germline, CDR1 is SQVTM, CDR2 ANQGSEA. The CDR3 length is 14 residues. The CDR3 DNA reads TGCAGCGTAGCCGGGACAGCCTCTGGAAACACCATATATTTT. Its translation: CSVAGTASGNTIYF. Looking up the rest from reference TRBV29-1 and TRBJ1-3 gives the full variable domain: SAVISQKPSRDICQRGTSLTIQCQVDSQVTMMFWYRQQPGQSLTLIATANQGSEATYESGFVIDKFPISRPNLTFSTLTVSNMSPEDSSIYLCSVAGTASGNTIYFGEGSWLTVV.

For this clonotype: A much larger clonotype is one base distant, so this may be a read error. The chain combines TRBV7-3 with TRBJ2-7, with TRBD2 as a possible D gene (5 bases). V shed 3 bases and J shed 8 bases, with 17 bases lying between them. CDR3 length: 14 residues. From germline, CDR1 is SGHTA and CDR2 FQGTGA. The CDR3 loop reads CASSLSGSGNKQYF. The CDR3 bases are TGTGCCAGCAGCTTGAGTGGGAGTGGGAACAAGCAGTACTTC.

About this clonotype itself: A much larger clone differs from this one at a single base, so this may be a read error. The chain combines TRBV4-1 with TRBJ1-2; TRBD1 is a possible D gene (5 bases). This CDR3 contains 16 residues. Between the trimmed V and J ends, which lost 3 bases and 7 bases, there was a span of 21 bases. Germline CDR1 MGHRA, CDR2 YSYEKL. CDR3 protein: CASSQGDGPGVGGYTF. In DNA, the CDR3 is TGCGCCAGCAGCCAGGGGGACGGGCCAGGAGTTGGTGGCTACACCTTC.

Worth noting for this clonotype: A read error may account for a junction end that differs from germline. V gene TRBV12-3 or TRBV12-4 combines with J gene TRBJ2-7, with D perhaps matching TRBD2 (5 bases). The CDR3 is 15 amino acids. The DNA of the CDR3 is TGTGCCAGCAGCCCGCTTAATTCTAGCTCCCACGAGCAGTACTTC. Translated: CASSPLNSSSHEQYF.

Only a few counts were recorded for this clonotype. V usage is TRBV4-3 and J usage is TRBJ2-7, with 10 nucleotides matching TRBD2. CDR3 length: 16 amino acids. After removal of 4 bases from V and 2 bases from J, the junction contained 8 bases not matched to a gene. Germline values: CDR1 LGHNA, CDR2 YSLEER. DNA for the CDR3: TGCGCCAGCAGCCCCCGGACTAGCGGAACCCCCTACGAGCAGTACTTC. It translates to CASSPRTSGTPYEQYF.

The sample holds many counts of this clonotype. The chain employs TRBV15 and TRBJ2-7; 7 nucleotides agree with TRBD1. V was clipped by 0 bases and J by 2 bases; unmatched bases: 4. The CDR3 is 15 amino acids. The V gene's germline CDR1 is LNHNV and CDR2 YYDKDF (reference sequence). Here the CDR3 DNA reads TGTGCCACCAGCAGAGATTGGCAGGGGGCCTACGAGCAGTACTTC. Translated, it gives CATSRDWQGAYEQYF.

This clonotype was detected many times. At one end the junction does not follow the germline gene, possibly because of a read error. The gene calls are TRBV28 and TRBJ1-1, with D possibly being TRBD1 (6 bases). The CDR3 contains 13 residues. Looked up from germline, CDR1 is MDHEN and CDR2 is SYDVKM. CDR3 sequence: CAILSSQGSEAFF. The CDR3 DNA sequence: TGCGCCATCCTCTCGTCGCAGGGGTCTGAAGCTTTCTTT.

The table lists this clonotype with a count of one. The chain employs TRBV12-3 or TRBV12-4 and TRBJ1-2; D unresolved. This CDR3 is 13 amino acids long. V dropped 3 bases and J dropped 7 bases, with 12 bases sitting between them. The CDR3 DNA is TGTGCCAGCAGTTTGCGGTTTTTGGGTGGCTACACCTTC. Its protein is CASSLRFLGGYTF.

This clonotype was recorded at least ten times. The chain recombines TRBV2 with TRBJ2-5; the D call may be TRBD1 or TRBD2 (5 bases each). The germline V gene encodes CDR1 SNHLY and CDR2 FYNNEI. V was cut by 5 bases and J by 1 base, with 14 bases left in between. The CDR3 sequence is 15 residues long. As DNA, the CDR3 is TGTGCCAGCAGTCGGGACGAAACCTTCCAAGAGACCCAGTACTTC. It yields the protein CASSRDETFQETQYF.

This clonotype has at least ten counts. The chain employs TRBV20-1 and TRBJ1-1; the D gene is possibly TRBD1 (5 bases). The V end lost 0 bases, the J end lost 5 bases, and 10 bases lay between the germline ends. Germline-derived CDR1 and CDR2 are DFQATT and SNEGSKA (reference sequence). This CDR3 has 13 amino acids. The CDR3: CSARDGWGTEAFF. For the CDR3, the DNA is TGCAGTGCTAGAGATGGGTGGGGGACTGAAGCTTTCTTT.

The rearrangement joins TRBV6-5 to TRBJ1-5, with a tentative D call TRBD1 (5 bases). Germline V gene data show CDR1 as MNHEY and CDR2 as SVGAGI. The CDR3 covers 17 residues. Trimming removed 0 bases at V and 5 bases at J, with 17 bases between. CDR3 in amino acids: CASSYSIRPGFHQPQHF. In DNA, the CDR3 is TGTGCCAGCAGTTACTCGATAAGGCCAGGGTTCCATCAGCCCCAGCATTTT.

The rearrangement links TRBV11-2 to TRBJ2-7; TRBD2 is a possible D gene (6 bases). Germline V CDR1 and CDR2: SGHAT, FQNNGV. The CDR3 has 16 amino acids. V was trimmed by 3 bases and J by 2 bases, leaving 17 bases between them. CDR3 sequence reads: CASSFPRGLTPYEQYF. Here the CDR3 DNA reads TGTGCCAGCAGCTTTCCACGGGGACTTACCCCCTACGAGCAGTACTTC.

This clonotype was counted at least ten times. This sequence joins TRBV20-1 and TRBJ1-1; TRBD1 might be the D (6 bases). Germline CDR1 reads DFQATT; CDR2 reads SNEGSKA (reference sequence). Trimming removed 0 bases at V and 0 bases at J, with 11 bases between. CDR3 length: 15 residues. The CDR3 loop is CSARDYGTLNTEAFF. The CDR3 region has the DNA TGCAGTGCTAGAGATTACGGGACACTGAACACTGAAGCTTTCTTT.

This clonotype was seen many times. The chain links TRBV29-1 to TRBJ1-2; D gene ambiguous. CDR1 and CDR2 (germline): SQVTM, ANQGSEA. Trimming pared 2 bases from V and 8 bases from J, leaving 9 bases between. The CDR3 sequence is 11 residues long. CDR3 DNA: TGCAGCGTTGAAAGCCCGCAGGGCTACACCTTC. It encodes CSVESPQGYTF.

The rearrangement uses TRBV9 and TRBJ1-2, with 10 nucleotides matching TRBD1. The V gene's germline CDR1 is SGDLS and CDR2 YYNGEE. V dropped 7 bases and J dropped 4; count of bases not matched to a gene: 4. The CDR3 contains 13 residues. The CDR3 region is CASRDRGPYGYTF. The CDR3, as DNA: TGTGCCAGCCGGGACAGGGGACCCTATGGCTACACCTTC.

This clonotype has a count of ten or more. The germline gene is not matched at one end of the junction; a read error may be the cause. This chain joins TRBV25-1 and TRBJ1-2; 7 nucleotides agree with TRBD1. The CDR3 length is 15 residues. CDR1 is MGHDK and CDR2 is SYGVNS in the germline V gene. The CDR3 reads CASSGGTAFGYGCTF. For the CDR3, the DNA is TGTGCCAGCAGTGGAGGGACAGCGTTTGGGTATGGCTGCACCTTC.

The table lists this clonotype with many counts. The chain joins TRBV12-3 or TRBV12-4 to TRBJ2-5, with a possible D match to TRBD1 (6 bases). The CDR3 is 14 amino acids. Trimming stripped 5 bases from V and 3 bases from J, with 13 bases between. CDR3 bases: TGTGCCAGCAGTCCGGAAAACAGGGAAGAGACCCAGTACTTC. It translates to CASSPENREETQYF.

This clonotype has at least ten counts. A much larger clone differs from this one at a single base, so this may be a read error. The V and J genes are TRBV28 and TRBJ1-2; TRBD1 aligns across 7 bases. CDR3 size: 14 residues. V shed 4 bases and J 6 bases; nucleotides not matched to a gene: 8. The V gene's germline CDR1 is MDHEN and CDR2 SYDVKM. This CDR3 is CASSSIKDRHGYTF. The CDR3 bases are TGTGCCAGCAGTTCTATAAAGGACAGGCATGGCTACACCTTC.

This clonotype has a count of ten or more. The rearrangement links TRBV11-3 to TRBJ2-7; 8 bases agree with TRBD2. Germline-derived CDR1 and CDR2 are SGHNT and YENEEA. Trimming took 1 base from V and 3 from J; bases not matched to a gene: 11. The CDR3 extends over 17 amino acids. The chain's CDR3 is CASSLGSTSAPIYEQYF. The CDR3 nucleotides are TGTGCCAGCAGCTTAGGGTCGACTAGCGCTCCGATCTACGAGCAGTACTTC. The full variable domain, in which reference TRBV11-3 and TRBJ2-7 provide the parts outside the CDR3, is EAGVVQSPRYKIIEKKQPVAFWCNPISGHNTLYWYLQNLGQGPELLIRYENEEAVDDSQLPKDRFSAERLKGVDSTLKIQPAELGDSAVYLCASSLGSTSAPIYEQYFGPGTRLTVT.

The rearrangement uses TRBV11-3 and TRBJ1-2; TRBD1 is a possible D gene (6 bases). CDR3 length: 12 residues. Deletions cut 8 bases from V and 4 bases from J, with 11 bases between. The germline gives CDR1 SGHNT, CDR2 YENEEA. The CDR3: CASGGTTYGYTF. Here the CDR3 DNA reads TGTGCCAGCGGCGGGACAACCTATGGCTACACCTTC.

This clonotype was recorded at least ten times. The V gene is TRBV6-5, the J gene TRBJ2-7; no definite D call. The CDR3 spans 16 residues. Germline CDR1 is MNHEY and CDR2 is SVGAGI. Between the trimmed V and J ends, which lost 0 bases and 2 bases, there was a span of 14 bases. CDR3 DNA: TGTGCCAGCAGTTACTCGAGGTACATCCGAACCTACGAGCAGTACTTC. It codes for CASSYSRYIRTYEQYF.

The rearrangement links TRBV5-1 to TRBJ1-1, with TRBD1 matching over 10 bases. Germline V gives CDR1 SGHRS, CDR2 YFSETQ. The CDR3 totals 17 residues. V trimming: 2 bases; J trimming: 5 bases; junction bases outside the gene matches: 12. DNA for the CDR3: TGCGCCAGCAGCTTTCGGTCGACCTCGGACAGGGGGACTGAAGCTTTCTTT. Amino acids: CASSFRSTSDRGTEAFF.

In its sample, this clonotype was seen many times. The chain combines TRBV19 with TRBJ1-5; unclear D gene. The CDR3 runs 13 residues. The V end lost 5 bases, the J end lost 7 bases, and 12 bases lay between the germline ends. Germline CDR1 is LNHDA and CDR2 is SQIVND (reference sequence). CDR3 bases: TGTGCCAGTAGTCTAGGCCCGACCCAGCCCCAGCATTTT. This codes for CASSLGPTQPQHF.

In its sample, this clonotype was seen many times. The V call is TRBV28, the J call TRBJ2-4, with D tentatively TRBD1 or TRBD2 (5 bases each). CDR1 is MDHEN and CDR2 is SYDVKM in the germline V gene. The CDR3 covers 16 residues. Trimming stripped 6 bases from V and 0 bases from J, with 15 bases between. The CDR3 DNA reads TGTGCCAGCAGCCTTAACTCCGGGACAGCCAAAAACATTCAGTACTTC. Translating gives CASSLNSGTAKNIQYF.